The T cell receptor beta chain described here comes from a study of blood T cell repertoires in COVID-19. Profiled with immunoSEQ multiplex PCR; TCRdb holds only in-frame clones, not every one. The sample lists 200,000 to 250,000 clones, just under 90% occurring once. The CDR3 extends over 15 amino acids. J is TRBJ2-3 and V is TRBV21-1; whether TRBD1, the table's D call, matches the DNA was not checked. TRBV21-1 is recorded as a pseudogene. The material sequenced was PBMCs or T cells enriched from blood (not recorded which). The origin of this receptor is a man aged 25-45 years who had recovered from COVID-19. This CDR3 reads CASSKGAQITDTQYF. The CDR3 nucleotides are TGTGCCAGCAGCAAGGGCGCCCAAATCACAGATACGCAGTATTTT.